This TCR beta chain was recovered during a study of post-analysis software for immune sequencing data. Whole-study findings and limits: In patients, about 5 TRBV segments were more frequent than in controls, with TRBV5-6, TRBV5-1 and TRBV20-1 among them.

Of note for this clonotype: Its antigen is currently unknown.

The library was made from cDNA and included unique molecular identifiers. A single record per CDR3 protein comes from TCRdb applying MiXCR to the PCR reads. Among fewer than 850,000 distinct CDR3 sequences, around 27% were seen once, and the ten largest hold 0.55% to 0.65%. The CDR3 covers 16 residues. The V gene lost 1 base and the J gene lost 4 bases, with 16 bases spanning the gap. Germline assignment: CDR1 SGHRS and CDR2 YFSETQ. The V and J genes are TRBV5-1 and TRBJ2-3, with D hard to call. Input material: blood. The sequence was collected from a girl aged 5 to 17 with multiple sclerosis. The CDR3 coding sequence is TGCGCCAGCAGCTTGTATCCCCTTGTGGGCCCAGATACGCAGTATTTT. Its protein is CASSLYPLVGPDTQYF.